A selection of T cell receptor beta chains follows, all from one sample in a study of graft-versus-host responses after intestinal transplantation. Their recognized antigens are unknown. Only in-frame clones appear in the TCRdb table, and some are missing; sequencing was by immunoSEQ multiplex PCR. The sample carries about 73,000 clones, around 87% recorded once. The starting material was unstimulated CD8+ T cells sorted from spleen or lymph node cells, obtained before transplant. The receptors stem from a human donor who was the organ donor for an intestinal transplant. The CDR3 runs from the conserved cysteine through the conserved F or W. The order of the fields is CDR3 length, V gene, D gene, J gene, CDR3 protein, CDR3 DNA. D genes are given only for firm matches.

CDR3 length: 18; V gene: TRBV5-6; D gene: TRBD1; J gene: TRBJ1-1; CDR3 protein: CASSFYRDRGHWNTEAFF; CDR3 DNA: TGTGCCAGCAGCTTCTACCGGGACAGGGGGCATTGGAACACTGAAGCTTTCTTT
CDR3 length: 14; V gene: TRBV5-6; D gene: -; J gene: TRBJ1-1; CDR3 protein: CASSSTGTDGEAFF; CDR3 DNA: TGTGCCAGCAGCTCGACTGGGACTGATGGAGAAGCTTTCTTT
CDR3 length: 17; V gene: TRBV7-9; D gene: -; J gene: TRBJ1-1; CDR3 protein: CASSAIRLGFLDTEAFF; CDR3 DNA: TGTGCCAGCAGCGCTATCCGACTTGGATTTTTAGACACTGAAGCTTTCTTT
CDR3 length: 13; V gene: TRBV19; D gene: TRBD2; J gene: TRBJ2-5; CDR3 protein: CASTPGGQETQYF; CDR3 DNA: TGTGCCAGTACCCCGGGAGGCCAAGAGACCCAGTACTTC
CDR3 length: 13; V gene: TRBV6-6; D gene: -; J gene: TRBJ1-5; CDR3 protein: CASSWGWREPQHF; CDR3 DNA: TGTGCCAGCAGCTGGGGTTGGAGGGAGCCCCAGCATTTT
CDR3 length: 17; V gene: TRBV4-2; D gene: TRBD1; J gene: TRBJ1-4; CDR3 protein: CASSLEGQGATNEKLFF; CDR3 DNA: TGTGCCAGCAGCTTAGAGGGACAGGGGGCAACTAATGAAAAACTGTTTTTT
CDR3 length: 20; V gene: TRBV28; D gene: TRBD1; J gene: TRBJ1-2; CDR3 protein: CASSSIASRDRGRRNYGYTF; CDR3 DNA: TGTGCCAGCAGTTCTATCGCTAGCCGGGACAGGGGGCGTCGTAACTATGGCTACACCTTC
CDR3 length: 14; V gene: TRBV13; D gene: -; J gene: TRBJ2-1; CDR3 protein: CASSPTPFRDSSFF; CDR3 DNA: TGTGCCAGCAGCCCTACCCCCTTTCGGGACTCGTCGTTCTTC
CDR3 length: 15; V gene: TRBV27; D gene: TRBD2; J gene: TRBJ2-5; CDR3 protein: CASSQGTSVRATQYF; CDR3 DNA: TGTGCCAGCAGTCAGGGGACTAGCGTTAGAGCGACCCAGTACTTC
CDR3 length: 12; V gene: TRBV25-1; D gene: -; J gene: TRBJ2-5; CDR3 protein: CASSPVQETQYF; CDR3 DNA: TGTGCCAGCAGTCCAGTCCAAGAGACCCAGTACTTC
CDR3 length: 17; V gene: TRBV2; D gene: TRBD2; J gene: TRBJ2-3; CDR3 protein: CASSVRAGPTGSDTQYF; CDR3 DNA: TGTGCCAGCAGTGTAAGAGCGGGACCCACGGGTTCAGATACGCAGTATTTT
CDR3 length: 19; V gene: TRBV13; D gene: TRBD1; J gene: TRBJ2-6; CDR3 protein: CASSHWDRGRLPPANVLTF; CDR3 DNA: TGTGCCAGCAGCCACTGGGACAGGGGGCGCCTCCCTCCGGCCAACGTCCTGACTTTC
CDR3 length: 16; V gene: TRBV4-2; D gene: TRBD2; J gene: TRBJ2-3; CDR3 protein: CASSQVSGGTTDTQYF; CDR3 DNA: TGTGCCAGCAGCCAAGTTAGCGGGGGGACCACAGATACGCAGTATTTT
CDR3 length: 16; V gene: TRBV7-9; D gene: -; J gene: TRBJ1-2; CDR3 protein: CASSLVGGERDYGYTF; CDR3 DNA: TGTGCCAGCAGCTTGGTTGGGGGGGAACGGGACTATGGCTACACCTTC
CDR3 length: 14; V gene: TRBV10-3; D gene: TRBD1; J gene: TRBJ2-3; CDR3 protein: CAVRTGPNTDTQYF; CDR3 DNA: TGTGCCGTAAGGACAGGGCCCAACACAGATACGCAGTATTTT
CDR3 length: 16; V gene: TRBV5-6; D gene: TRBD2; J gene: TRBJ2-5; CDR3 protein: CASSPLTRGVEETQYF; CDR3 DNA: TGTGCCAGCAGCCCTCTTACACGGGGGGTAGAAGAGACCCAGTACTTC
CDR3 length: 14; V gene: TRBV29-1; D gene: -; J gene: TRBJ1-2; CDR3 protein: CSVEDPKAYYGYTF; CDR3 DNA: TGCAGCGTTGAAGATCCGAAAGCTTACTATGGCTACACCTTC